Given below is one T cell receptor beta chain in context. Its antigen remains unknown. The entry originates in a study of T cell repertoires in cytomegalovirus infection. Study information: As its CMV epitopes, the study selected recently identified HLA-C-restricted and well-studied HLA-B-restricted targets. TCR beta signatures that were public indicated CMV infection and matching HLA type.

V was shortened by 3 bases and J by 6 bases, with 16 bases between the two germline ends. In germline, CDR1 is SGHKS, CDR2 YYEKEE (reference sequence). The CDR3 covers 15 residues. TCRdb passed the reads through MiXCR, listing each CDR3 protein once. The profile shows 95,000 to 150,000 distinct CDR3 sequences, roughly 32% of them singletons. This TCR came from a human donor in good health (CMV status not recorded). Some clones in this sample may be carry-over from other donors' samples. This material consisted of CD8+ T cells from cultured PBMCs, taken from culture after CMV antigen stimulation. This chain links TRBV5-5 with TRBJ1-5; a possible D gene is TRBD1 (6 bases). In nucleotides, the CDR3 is TGTGCCAGCAGCTGGGCCACGGGGGGCGGTCAGCCCCAGCATTTT. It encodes CASSWATGGGQPQHF.